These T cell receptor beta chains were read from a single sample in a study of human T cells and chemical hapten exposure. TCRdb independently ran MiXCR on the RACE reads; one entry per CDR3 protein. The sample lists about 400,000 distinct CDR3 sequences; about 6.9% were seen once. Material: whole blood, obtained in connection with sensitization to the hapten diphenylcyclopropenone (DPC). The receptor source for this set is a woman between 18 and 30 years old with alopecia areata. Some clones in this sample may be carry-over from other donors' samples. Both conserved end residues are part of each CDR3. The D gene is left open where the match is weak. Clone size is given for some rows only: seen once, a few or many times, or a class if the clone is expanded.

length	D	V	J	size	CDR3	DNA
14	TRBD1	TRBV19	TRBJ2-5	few	CASSITGGAETQYF	TGTGCCAGTAGTATTACAGGGGGCGCAGAGACCCAGTACTTC
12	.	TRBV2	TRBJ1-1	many	CASSEGQIEAFF	TGTGCCAGCAGTGAAGGGCAGATTGAAGCTTTCTTT
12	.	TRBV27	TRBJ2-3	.	CASSGAVDTQYF	TGTGCCAGCAGCGGGGCGGTAGATACGCAGTATTTT
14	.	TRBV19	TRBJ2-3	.	CASKVKPGTDTQYF	TGTGCCAGTAAGGTTAAACCGGGTACAGATACGCAGTATTTT
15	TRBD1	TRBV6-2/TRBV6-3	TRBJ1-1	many	CASSALTGGHTEAFF	TGTGCCAGCAGCGCGCTAACAGGGGGGCACACTGAAGCTTTCTTT
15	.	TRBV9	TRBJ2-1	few	CASSVGVSSYNEQFF	TGTGCCAGCAGCGTAGGCGTGAGCTCCTACAATGAGCAGTTCTTC
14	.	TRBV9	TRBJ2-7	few	CASSVGPETYEQYF	TGTGCCAGCAGCGTAGGGCCGGAAACCTACGAGCAGTACTTC
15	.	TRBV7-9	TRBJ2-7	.	CASSLASVGPYEQYF	TGTGCCAGCAGCTTAGCTAGCGTCGGTCCCTACGAGCAGTACTTC
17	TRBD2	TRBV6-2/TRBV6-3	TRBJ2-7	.	CASSSSPSGGAPYEQYF	TGTGCCAGCTCCTCGTCCCCAAGCGGGGGGGCCCCCTACGAGCAGTACTTC
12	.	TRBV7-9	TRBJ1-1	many	CASYGLNTEAFF	TGTGCCAGCTACGGTTTGAACACTGAAGCTTTCTTT
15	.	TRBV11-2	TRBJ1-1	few	CASSLAGGRGTEAFF	TGTGCCAGCAGCTTAGCGGGGGGGCGAGGGACTGAAGCTTTCTTT
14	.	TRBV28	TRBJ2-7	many	CASTGGGMSYEQYF	TGTGCCAGCACGGGCGGAGGGATGTCCTACGAGCAGTACTTC
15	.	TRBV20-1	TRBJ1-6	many	CSAQREMPRSSPLHF	TGCAGTGCCCAGAGAGAAATGCCCAGGTCCTCACCCCTCCACTTT
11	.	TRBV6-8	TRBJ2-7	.	CAGQGWYEQYF	TGTGCCGGCCAGGGGTGGTACGAGCAGTACTTC
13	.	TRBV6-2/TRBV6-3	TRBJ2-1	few	CASSFLGGNEQFF	TGTGCCAGCAGTTTTTTGGGGGGAAATGAGCAGTTCTTC
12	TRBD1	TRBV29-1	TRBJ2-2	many	CSVGTGDGELFF	TGCAGCGTCGGGACAGGGGACGGGGAGCTGTTTTTT
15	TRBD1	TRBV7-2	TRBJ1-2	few	CASSSRPGGYYGYTF	TGTGCCAGCAGCTCAAGGCCAGGGGGATACTATGGCTACACCTTC
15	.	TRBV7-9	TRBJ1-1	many	CASSPFPGQGTEAFF	TGTGCCAGCAGCCCCTTTCCGGGGCAAGGGACTGAAGCTTTCTTT
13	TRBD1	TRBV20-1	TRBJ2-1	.	CSARGDRNNEQFF	TGCAGTGCTAGGGGGGACAGGAACAATGAGCAGTTCTTC
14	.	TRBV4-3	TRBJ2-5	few	CASSQALDKETQYF	TGCGCCAGCAGCCAAGCTTTGGACAAAGAGACCCAGTACTTC
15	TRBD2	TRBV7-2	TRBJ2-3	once	CASSLGGLGVDTQYF	TGTGCCAGCAGCTTAGGCGGACTAGGCGTGGATACGCAGTATTTT
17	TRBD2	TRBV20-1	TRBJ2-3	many	CSAKVAGARLSTDTQYF	TGCAGTGCTAAGGTAGCGGGGGCTCGCCTAAGCACAGATACGCAGTATTTT
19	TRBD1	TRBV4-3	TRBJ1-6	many	CASSQDSGTGRSMGSPLHF	TGCGCCAGCAGCCAAGATTCCGGGACAGGACGTTCGATGGGATCACCCCTCCACTTT
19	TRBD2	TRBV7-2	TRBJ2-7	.	CASSLNYGLAGGRSYEQYF	TGTGCCAGCAGCTTAAACTACGGACTAGCGGGGGGCCGCTCCTACGAGCAGTACTTC
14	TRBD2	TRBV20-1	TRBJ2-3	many	CSAGLAGNRDTQYF	TGCAGTGCCGGACTAGCGGGGAATAGAGATACGCAGTATTTT
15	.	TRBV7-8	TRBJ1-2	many	CASSLDRILNYGYTF	TGTGCCAGCAGCTTAGACCGGATCCTTAACTATGGCTACACCTTC
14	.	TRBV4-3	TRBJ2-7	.	CASSHDRNTYEQYF	TGCGCCAGCAGCCATGACAGGAACACCTACGAGCAGTACTTC
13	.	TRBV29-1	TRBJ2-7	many	CSARRGPTYEQYF	TGCAGCGCAAGGAGGGGGCCCACCTACGAGCAGTACTTC
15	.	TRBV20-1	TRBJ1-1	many	CSAPGHGQLNTEAFF	TGCAGTGCTCCCGGCCATGGACAGTTGAACACTGAAGCTTTCTTT
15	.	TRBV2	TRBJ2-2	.	CASGRQTTGTGELFF	TGTGCCAGCGGAAGACAGACCACTGGCACCGGGGAGCTGTTTTTT
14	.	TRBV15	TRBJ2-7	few	CATSRDHAGYEQYF	TGTGCCACCAGCAGAGATCATGCTGGCTACGAGCAGTACTTC
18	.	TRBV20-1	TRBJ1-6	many	CSARPFSRSSSYNSPLHF	TGCAGTGCTAGACCCTTCTCTAGGTCGAGCTCCTATAATTCACCCCTCCACTTT
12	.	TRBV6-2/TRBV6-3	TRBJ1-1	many	CASSPRSTEAFF	TGTGCCAGCAGTCCCCGGAGCACTGAAGCTTTCTTT
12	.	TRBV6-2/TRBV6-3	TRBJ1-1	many	CASSSLSIEAFF	TGTGCCAGCAGCTCCCTCTCTATTGAAGCTTTCTTT
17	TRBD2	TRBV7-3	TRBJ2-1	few	CASSAGQTSGGYNEQFF	TGTGCCAGCAGCGCTGGCCAAACTAGCGGGGGTTACAATGAGCAGTTCTTC
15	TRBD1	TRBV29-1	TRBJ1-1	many	CSVELNRGDNTEAFF	TGCAGCGTTGAACTCAACAGGGGCGATAACACTGAAGCTTTCTTT
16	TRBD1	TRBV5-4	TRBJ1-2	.	CASSLNRGPRMNGYTF	TGTGCCAGCAGCCTGAACAGGGGGCCCCGCATGAATGGCTACACCTTC
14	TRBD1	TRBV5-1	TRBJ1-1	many	CASSRRTGGTEAFF	TGCGCCAGCAGCCGCCGGACAGGGGGGACTGAAGCTTTCTTT
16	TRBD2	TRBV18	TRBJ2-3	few	CASSPETSGSTDTQYF	TGTGCCAGCTCACCGGAGACTAGCGGCAGCACAGATACGCAGTATTTT
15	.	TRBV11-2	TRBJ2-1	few	CASSLGPNTPHEQFF	TGTGCCAGCAGCTTAGGCCCCAACACCCCCCATGAGCAGTTCTTC
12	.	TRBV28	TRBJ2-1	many	CASSPPPNEQFF	TGTGCCAGCAGTCCCCCCCCCAATGAGCAGTTCTTC
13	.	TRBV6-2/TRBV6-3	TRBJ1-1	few	CASSSNTHLGAFF	TGTGCCAGCAGTTCGAACACCCACTTGGGAGCTTTCTTT
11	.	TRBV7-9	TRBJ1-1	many	CASSKDPEAFF	TGTGCCAGCAGCAAGGACCCTGAAGCTTTCTTT
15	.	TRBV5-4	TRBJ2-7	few	CASSLPDGGSYEQYF	TGTGCCAGCAGCTTGCCGGACGGGGGCTCCTACGAGCAGTACTTC
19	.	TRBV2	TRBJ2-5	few	CASSDDRYINEGKQETQYF	TGTGCCAGCAGTGATGACAGGTACATCAACGAAGGGAAACAAGAGACCCAGTACTTC
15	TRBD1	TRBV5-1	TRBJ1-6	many	CASTIGGIYNSPLHF	TGCGCCAGCACTATAGGGGGCATATATAATTCACCCCTCCACTTT
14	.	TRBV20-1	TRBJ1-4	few	CSASPGGLNEKLFF	TGCAGTGCTAGTCCTGGGGGCCTGAATGAAAAACTGTTTTTT
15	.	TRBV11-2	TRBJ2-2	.	CASSFLPLNTGELFF	TGTGCCAGCAGCTTCTTACCTTTGAACACCGGGGAGCTGTTTTTT
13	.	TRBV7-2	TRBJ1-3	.	CASSQPQGDTIYF	TGTGCCAGCAGCCAACCCCAGGGAGACACCATATATTTT
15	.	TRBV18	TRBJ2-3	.	CASSAQRGGTDTQYF	TGTGCCAGCTCGGCTCAAAGGGGCGGCACAGATACGCAGTATTTT
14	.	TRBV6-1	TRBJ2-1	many	CASSEQGGAGTQFF	TGTGCCAGCAGTGAACAAGGGGGAGCAGGGACTCAGTTCTTC
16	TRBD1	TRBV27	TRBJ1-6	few	CASRAGGDRVGSPLHF	TGTGCCAGCAGGGCAGGTGGGGACAGGGTGGGGTCACCCCTCCACTTT
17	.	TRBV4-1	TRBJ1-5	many	CASSQDSETATGQPQHF	TGCGCCAGCAGCCAAGATTCTGAGACAGCGACCGGTCAGCCCCAGCATTTT
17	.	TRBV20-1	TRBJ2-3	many	CSARGGGAGTNTDTQYF	TGCAGTGCTAGAGGTGGGGGGGCCGGGACTAACACAGATACGCAGTATTTT